The clone carrying this T cell receptor beta chain was detected only once. What it binds is not known. The source of the sample is a study of cytomegalovirus exposure and HLA in healthy donors. The primer mix had 60 Vbeta and 13 Jbeta primers. Some clones are missing from TCRdb's copy, which holds only in-frame ones; the method was immunoSEQ multiplex PCR. The sample has approximately 300,000 clones; 80% to 90% are singletons. The donors were healthy bone marrow donors. Nominally healthy donors were sampled, though unrecorded immune exposures were likely. Germline V gene sequence: CDR1 MNHEY, CDR2 SMNVEV (reference sequence). The CDR3 is 14 residues long. The V end lost 5 bases, the J end lost 4 bases, and 12 bases lay between the germline ends. General study results and limits: Sequencing depth roughly uniform across donors was assumed in presence/absence analyses. Being indistinguishable, some V segments were excluded, TRBV6-2 and TRBV6-3 among them.

The sequence was collected from a woman aged 40 to 50 in good health and CMV-seropositive. The chain links TRBV27 to TRBJ1-5; D is perhaps TRBD1 (6 bases). Sequenced: PBMCs. The CDR3 nucleotides are TGTGCCAGCAGTCCACAGGGTCTGAATCAGCCCCAGCATTTT. Translating it yields CASSPQGLNQPQHF.